The sample holds many counts of the clone carrying this T cell receptor (beta chain). Deletions cut 6 bases from V and 1 base from J, with 6 bases between. CDR3 size: 13 residues. Germline CDR1 MDHEN, CDR2 SYDVKM. These data belong to a study of blood T cell repertoires in COVID-19. Study as a whole: Acute and convalescent COVID-19 samples came from the United States, Italy and Spain.

Method: immunoSEQ multiplex PCR; TCRdb's copy keeps in-frame clones and lacks some. The sample includes about 170,000 clones, approximately 80% of them seen just once. The chain has TRBV28 and TRBJ2-2; no reliable D call. The specimen was peripheral blood. The receptor was isolated from a woman older than 75 with COVID-19, enrolled during active disease. The CDR3 DNA sequence: TGTGCCAGCAGCCGACAGAACACCGGGGAGCTGTTTTTT. Residues: CASSRQNTGELFF.